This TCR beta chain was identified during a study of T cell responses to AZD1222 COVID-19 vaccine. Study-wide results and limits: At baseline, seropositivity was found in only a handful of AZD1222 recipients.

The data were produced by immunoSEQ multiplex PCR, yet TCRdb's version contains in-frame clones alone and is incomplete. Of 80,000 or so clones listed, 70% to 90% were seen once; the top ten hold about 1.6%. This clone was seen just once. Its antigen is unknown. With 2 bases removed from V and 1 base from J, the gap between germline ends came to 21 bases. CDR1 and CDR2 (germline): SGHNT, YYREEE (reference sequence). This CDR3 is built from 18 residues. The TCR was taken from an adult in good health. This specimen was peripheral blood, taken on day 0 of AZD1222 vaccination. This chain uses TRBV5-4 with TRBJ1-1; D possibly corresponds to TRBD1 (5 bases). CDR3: CASSLPLGVGSGNTEAFF. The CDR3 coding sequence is TGTGCCAGCAGCTTACCCCTAGGGGTGGGGTCGGGGAACACTGAAGCTTTCTTT.